This T cell receptor beta chain was identified in a study of T cell repertoires in aging, cancer and after chemotherapy. This clonotype was detected a few times. Its antigen is not known. The template was genomic DNA from peripheral blood, not RNA. Study outcomes and limitations: Compared with age-matched healthy donors, untreated hematological or solid cancer patients showed higher blood TCR clonality.

V was clipped by 7 bases and J by 0 bases, with 19 bases between them. This CDR3 comprises 18 residues. Germline values: CDR1 MNHNS, CDR2 SASEGT. A mixed TRB-A/B primer pool amplified rearranged TRB by multiplex touch-down PCR. TCRdb recomputed calls from the multiplex PCR reads with MiXCR, one row per CDR3 protein. The repertoire has about 21,000 distinct CDR3 sequences, around 40% of them found once; the top ten carry approximately 17%. What was sequenced was blood. The sequence was collected from a human donor with a solid tumor. The chain carries TRBV6-1 and TRBJ1-6; D possibly corresponds to TRBD1 (5 bases). CDR3: CASTLQGGRSSYNSPLHF. CDR3 bases: TGTGCCAGCACCCTTCAGGGAGGCAGGAGCTCCTATAATTCACCCCTCCACTTT.